These T cell receptor beta chains were read from a single sample in a study of yellow fever vaccine responses in identical twins. TCRdb re-derived calls from the RT-PCR reads in MiXCR, one entry per CDR3 protein. In the table there are over 5,500 distinct CDR3 sequences, roughly 84% of which are singletons. The specimen comprised T cells from blood (PBMCs), unsorted or a sorted subset (not recorded which), sampled before or after yellow fever vaccination (not recorded which). These receptors came from a woman between 18 and 30 years old who received the yellow fever vaccine. Each CDR3 is given with its conserved first and last residue. The order of the fields is V gene, J gene, D gene, clone size, CDR3 DNA, CDR3 protein. The D gene is left open where the match is weak. Size is omitted from some rows. Given values are once, few, many or a class for expanded clones.

>TRBV2|TRBJ2-5|TRBD2|NA
TGTGCCAGCAGTGAAAGGCCCCCTCAGCGGGAGGTGGGAGAGACCCAGTACTTC
CASSERPPQREVGETQYF
>TRBV6-1|TRBJ2-7|TRBD1|once
TGTGCCAGCAGTAAGACAGGGAGTCCCTACGAGCAGTACTTC
CASSKTGSPYEQYF
>TRBV29-1|TRBJ2-7|NA|NA
TGCAGCGTTGAAAGTGACGAGCAGTACTTC
CSVESDEQYF
>TRBV16|TRBJ2-7|NA|few
TGTGCCAGCAGCCAATTGTACGAGCAGTACTTC
CASSQLYEQYF
>TRBV15|TRBJ1-6|NA|NA
TGTGCCACCAGCAGGGACAGATCAAGCTCGGGTAATTCACCCCTCCACTTT
CATSRDRSSSGNSPLHF
>TRBV29-1|TRBJ2-7|TRBD1|NA
TGCAGCGTTTCCGGGACAGGGGGCGAGCAGTACTTC
CSVSGTGGEQYF
>TRBV5-6|TRBJ1-2|TRBD1|few
TGTGCCAGCAGCTTGGGTGCGACAGGGGAAGGCTACACCTTC
CASSLGATGEGYTF
>TRBV6-4|TRBJ1-2|NA|NA
TGTGCCAGCAGTGACTTCGCAGGGTCCTACGGCTACACCTTC
CASSDFAGSYGYTF
>TRBV7-9|TRBJ2-7|TRBD2|NA
TGTGCCCTTACCCCCGGGACTAGCGGGAGGGACCACGAGCAGTACTTC
CALTPGTSGRDHEQYF
>TRBV29-1|TRBJ2-7|NA|NA
TGCAGCGTTGTACTCAGCTCCTACGAGCAGTACTTC
CSVVLSSYEQYF
>TRBV29-1|TRBJ2-3|TRBD2|once
TGCAGCGCGTCCGGGGGAGGGTTATCGGATACGCAGTATTTT
CSASGGGLSDTQYF
>TRBV9|TRBJ1-4|NA|NA
TGTGCCAGCAGCCCAGGCCGAGCAACTAATGAAAAACTGTTTTTT
CASSPGRATNEKLFF
>TRBV4-2|TRBJ2-3|NA|NA
TGTGCCAGCAGCCAAGAGGACGAAGCAGATACGCAGTATTTT
CASSQEDEADTQYF
>TRBV11-3|TRBJ2-3|TRBD2|NA
TGTGCCAGCACCCCTCGGGAGGGCACAGATACGCAGTATTTT
CASTPREGTDTQYF
>TRBV24-1|TRBJ2-2|NA|NA
TGTGCCACCAGTGATTTAGGAGGGCTACCCGGGGAGCTGTTTTTT
CATSDLGGLPGELFF
>TRBV11-1|TRBJ2-3|TRBD2|NA
TGTGCCAGCAGCTCGACTAGCGCTACCACAGATACGCAGTATTTT
CASSSTSATTDTQYF
>TRBV4-3|TRBJ2-3|NA|NA
TGCGCCAGCAGCCAAGGTTCGGTTTCCTCAGATACGCAGTATTTT
CASSQGSVSSDTQYF
>TRBV3-1|TRBJ2-3|TRBD2|NA
TGTGCCAGCAGCCTCCGGACTAGCGGGGTCACAGATACGCAGTATTTT
CASSLRTSGVTDTQYF
>TRBV29-1|TRBJ2-7|NA|NA
TGCAGCGGGGGCCCCGACCCCATGGGCGAGCAGTACTTC
CSGGPDPMGEQYF
>TRBV11-3|TRBJ1-2|NA|NA
TGTGCCAGCAGCTTCTCAGACAACGGCTATGGCTACACCTTC
CASSFSDNGYGYTF
>TRBV28|TRBJ2-1|NA|NA
TGTGCCAGCAGTATAGGGCCCCACAATGAGCAGTTCTTC
CASSIGPHNEQFF
>TRBV28|TRBJ2-7|NA|NA
TGTGCCAGCAGTTTGAGGACCTACGAGCAGTACTTC
CASSLRTYEQYF
>TRBV13|TRBJ2-1|NA|NA
TGTGCCAGCGTGGGGAATGAGCAGTTCTTC
CASVGNEQFF
>TRBV29-1|TRBJ2-1|NA|NA
TGCAGCGCTGCAGCTAGGAATGAGCAGTTCTTC
CSAAARNEQFF
>TRBV10-3|TRBJ2-5|TRBD1|NA
TGTGCCATCAGGGACACAGGGGAAGGCGAGACCCAGTACTTC
CAIRDTGEGETQYF
>TRBV10-3|TRBJ1-1|NA|once
TGTGCCATCAGTGATTACGAGGAGGACACTGAAGCTTTCTTT
CAISDYEEDTEAFF
>TRBV6-2/TRBV6-3|TRBJ1-1|NA|once
TGTGCCAGCAGTTACTTCAGCATGAACACTGAAGCTTTCTTT
CASSYFSMNTEAFF
>TRBV12-3/TRBV12-4|TRBJ2-1|NA|NA
TGTGCCAGCAGTTTGAGTGGACCAGAGCAGTTCTTC
CASSLSGPEQFF
>TRBV27|TRBJ2-3|NA|NA
TGTGCCAGCAGTTTAGTGGGGGCAGATACGCAGTATTTT
CASSLVGADTQYF
>TRBV19|TRBJ1-3|NA|NA
TGTGCCAGTAGCCCTCGGGACGGCGGTCAAAACACCATATATTTT
CASSPRDGGQNTIYF
>TRBV10-3|TRBJ2-7|NA|once
TGTGCCATCACTGCTGGACAGCCTGACGAGCAGTACTTC
CAITAGQPDEQYF
>TRBV27|TRBJ2-7|NA|NA
TGTGCCAGCAGTTCTCCCGGGTACGAGCAGTACTTC
CASSSPGYEQYF
>TRBV10-3|TRBJ2-7|TRBD2|once
TGTGCCATCAGGACTAGCGGAGACTACGAGCAGTACTTC
CAIRTSGDYEQYF
>TRBV11-1|TRBJ2-3|NA|once
TGTGCCCCGTCCCAAGGGCCCACAGATACGCAGTATTTT
CAPSQGPTDTQYF
>TRBV13|TRBJ1-6|NA|once
TGTGCCAGCAGCAGCGAGGGACTGCCGCTCAATTCACCCCTCCACTTT
CASSSEGLPLNSPLHF
>TRBV20-1|TRBJ1-1|TRBD1|NA
TGCAGTGCTACAGACGGGGACAGGGTAGTAGGCACTGAAGCTTTCTTT
CSATDGDRVVGTEAFF
>TRBV6-1|TRBJ1-1|NA|few
TGTGCCAGCAGTCAACCCGGGGACACTGAAGCTTTCTTT
CASSQPGDTEAFF
>TRBV7-9|TRBJ1-2|NA|NA
TGTGCCAGCAGCATCAGGGGTGGCTACACCTTC
CASSIRGGYTF
>TRBV12-3/TRBV12-4|TRBJ2-7|NA|once
TGTGCCAGCAGTTCGCAGGGTCACGAGCAGTACTTC
CASSSQGHEQYF
>TRBV11-3|TRBJ2-1|NA|NA
TGTGCCAGCAGCAGTATGTTTAATGAGCAGTTCTTC
CASSSMFNEQFF
>TRBV20-1|TRBJ2-7|TRBD2|NA
TGCAGTGCTCAGCCTCCTTTTGGGACTAGCGGCTACGAGCAGTACTTC
CSAQPPFGTSGYEQYF
>TRBV2|TRBJ2-7|TRBD2|few
TGTGCCACCCAGCGGGGGAGTTCCTACGAGCAGTACTTC
CATQRGSSYEQYF
>TRBV29-1|TRBJ1-5|NA|NA
TGCAGCGCCGGGGACGGCTCCCATCAGCCCCAGCATTTT
CSAGDGSHQPQHF
>TRBV5-5|TRBJ2-7|TRBD2|NA
TGTGCCAGCAGAGGGCGGGAGGGCCTCTACGAGCAGTACTTC
CASRGREGLYEQYF
>TRBV10-3|TRBJ1-4|NA|few
TGTGCCATCAGGCCAACCACCGGGACGAGTAGCGAAAAACTGTTTTTT
CAIRPTTGTSSEKLFF
>TRBV4-3|TRBJ2-7|TRBD2|NA
TGCGCCAGCAGCCGGGCGGGGGGCGATTACGAGCAGTACTTC
CASSRAGGDYEQYF
>TRBV29-1|TRBJ2-1|TRBD2|NA
TGCAGCGCCGTAGCGGGGGGGTTTTACAATGAGCAGTTCTTC
CSAVAGGFYNEQFF
>TRBV5-6|TRBJ2-7|NA|NA
TGTGCCAGCAGTCTGGACGGGTACTCCTACGAGCAGTACTTC
CASSLDGYSYEQYF
>TRBV12-3/TRBV12-4|TRBJ2-1|NA|NA
TGTGCCAGCAGTTTTTCTGTAGAGCAGTTCTTC
CASSFSVEQFF
>TRBV12-3/TRBV12-4|TRBJ2-5|NA|NA
TGTGCCAGCAGTTTAGCGCCTAGCGCGAAGCAAGAGGCCCAGTACTTC
CASSLAPSAKQEAQYF
>TRBV20-1|TRBJ1-1|NA|few
TGCAGTGCTAGGGTATACACTGAAGCTTTCTTT
CSARVYTEAFF
>TRBV11-2|TRBJ2-3|TRBD2|once
TGTGCCAGCAGCTTAGAGTACCCTAGCGGGGGGGTGACAGATACGCAGTATTTT
CASSLEYPSGGVTDTQYF
>TRBV29-1|TRBJ2-7|NA|NA
TGCAGCGTTGAAGTAGGCGAGCAGTACTTC
CSVEVGEQYF